This TCR beta chain was retrieved from a study of long-term antiretroviral therapy in people with HIV. At the survey level, the v3.0 immunoSEQ assay was run. The method was immunoSEQ multiplex PCR; TCRdb's version includes in-frame clones alone and lacks a portion of them. The table shows about 17,000 clones, with 95% occurring only once. The V gene end was trimmed by 4 bases and the J gene end by 4 bases; junction bases not matched to a gene: 8. From germline, CDR1 is SGHNT and CDR2 YYREEE (reference sequence). The CDR3 runs 15 residues. Notes on this clone: Antigen: not known.

General study points: Dominating the repertoire at all time points were the clones that expanded before ART. Against controls, HIV repertoires showed narrower ranges of CDR3 length.

Donors needed at least one pre-ART PBMC sample plus at least two post-ART samples. Prior to DNA extraction, the samples held roughly 0.85-10 million cryopreserved PBMC. The chain employs TRBV5-4 and TRBJ2-3, with TRBD2 matching over 8 bases. This clonotype was sampled from a young man with HIV. The sequenced sample was unsorted PBMCs, obtained around 10 years after starting antiretroviral therapy. In nucleotides, the CDR3 is TGTGCCAGCAGCATCCTAGCGGGCCGGGCAGATACGCAGTATTTT. Protein sequence: CASSILAGRADTQYF.